This TCR beta chain emerged from a study of identifying expanded T cells in peripheral blood. Findings and caveats of the study: Variance in clone template counts between approximately two-week samples significantly increased with total template count across all healthy donors. Differentially abundant clones: about 1.2 between replicates, about 15 at 2 to 3 weeks, 19 at four.

Details on this clone: Its antigen is as yet unknown.

The germline CDR1 and CDR2 sequences are SGHDT and YYEEEE. V shed 1 base, J shed 4 bases, and the junction held 6 bases outside the gene matches. The CDR3 consists of 16 residues. Collection occurred without any documented infections or immune events in donors. Here immunoSEQ multiplex PCR was the method, and the copy in TCRdb shows in-frame clones only, minus some. The sample holds some 72,000 clones, 75% to 90% seen once. This chain connects TRBV5-6 to TRBJ2-7, with TRBD2 matching over 12 bases. The sample comprised blood. The sequence was obtained from a person aged 18-70 years in good health. The CDR3 DNA reads TGTGCCAGCAGCTTGTCCCTAGCGGGAGGGGTGTACGAGCAGTACTTC. Amino acids: CASSLSLAGGVYEQYF.